This TCR beta chain was sequenced during a study of shared clonotypes between healthy human individuals. Study context: Each donor contributed plates that comprised three CD4 naive, three CD4 memory, two CD8 naive and one CD8 memory.

The authors split each subset's genomic DNA evenly across several immunoSEQ plates. Profiling relied on immunoSEQ multiplex PCR, and the TCRdb table lists in-frame clones only, not all of them. This table holds 2 million to 2.5 million clones, almost 96% found once. With regard to this clone: The antigen remains unidentified.

Whole-study findings and limits: Generation probabilities were higher for clonotypes shared across all four sorted-subset donors than for unshared ones.

This CDR3 comprises 14 residues. Per germline, CDR1 MDHEN and CDR2 SYDVKM. The ends lost 2 bases at V and 11 bases at J; junction bases unmatched: 12. The donors were all Caucasian adults (living in Nashville, Tennessee). The receptor was isolated from a man aged 18 to 30 in good health. The sequencing input was naive CD4+ T cells sorted from blood. Documented subset: CD45RA+ positively selected. The chain combines TRBV28 with TRBJ2-7; 7 nucleotides align to TRBD1. DNA for the CDR3: TGTGCCAGCAGTTTAGGACAGGCCCAAGCTTTGGAGTACTTC. Encoded protein: CASSLGQAQALEYF.